These 21 T cell receptor beta chains were sequenced from one sample in a study of blood T cell repertoires in COVID-19. Sequenced by immunoSEQ multiplex PCR; TCRdb stores in-frame clones only, minus some. Among about 160,000 clones listed, about 82% were seen once. Sequencing was done on a sample of peripheral blood. The receptors shown here come from a man aged 45-65 years with active or convalescent COVID-19.

This chain connects TRBV29-1 to TRBJ2-3, with 9 bases lining up with TRBD1. CDR3 length: 12 amino acids. Germline CDR1 and CDR2: SQVTM and ANQGSEA. Trimming at V came to 7 bases and at J to 6 bases, leaving 5 bases not matched to a gene. CDR3 protein: CSAGDRVDTQYF. CDR3 DNA: TGCAGCGCCGGGGACAGGGTTGATACGCAGTATTTT.

J is TRBJ2-2 and V is TRBV4-3; TRBD1 aligns across 8 bases. The CDR3 length is 15 residues. The germline V gene has CDR1 LGHNA and CDR2 YSLEER. Trimming removed 0 bases from V and 6 bases from J; junction bases left unmatched: 3. The CDR3 protein is CASSQDRQGPGELFF. The CDR3, as DNA: TGCGCCAGCAGCCAAGATCGACAGGGGCCCGGGGAGCTGTTTTTT.

This clone was counted only a few times. The CDR3 bases are TGTGCCAGCAGCGTAGGGGGGACTAGCGGGAGGGACGAGCAGTACTTC. Its translation: CASSVGGTSGRDEQYF. This chain uses TRBV9 with TRBJ2-7; 16 nucleotides agree with TRBD2. After removal of 0 bases from V and 5 bases from J, the junction contained 2 bases not matched to a gene. The CDR3 covers 16 residues. Germline V gene data show CDR1 as SGDLS and CDR2 as YYNGEE.

The chain has TRBV9 and TRBJ2-7; TRBD1 matches at 7 bases. V dropped 1 base and J dropped 2; count of bases not matched to a gene: 9. Germline loops: CDR1 SGDLS, CDR2 YYNGEE. This CDR3 is built from 16 residues. The CDR3 sequence: CASSVSPQGVTYEQYF. DNA of the CDR3: TGTGCCAGCAGCGTATCCCCGCAGGGGGTTACCTACGAGCAGTACTTC.

The V and J genes are TRBV19 and TRBJ2-3; D remains unclear. Germline CDR1 LNHDA, CDR2 SQIVND (reference sequence). V gave up 6 bases and J gave up 6 bases, with 13 bases separating them. This CDR3 has 13 amino acids. CDR3 residues: CASSSGTGDTQYF. CDR3 DNA: TGTGCCAGTAGCTCTGGCACCGGGGATACGCAGTATTTT. The complete variable domain, with remaining parts taken from reference TRBV19 and TRBJ2-3, reads DGGITQSPKYLFRKEGQNVTLSCEQNLNHDAMYWYRQDPGQGLRLIYYSQIVNDFQKGDIAEGYSVSREKKESFPLTVTSAQKNPTAFYLCASSSGTGDTQYFGPGTRLTVL.

V gene TRBV19 combines with J gene TRBJ1-2; D not certain. Germline CDR1 and CDR2: LNHDA and SQIVND (reference sequence). Trimming stripped 3 bases from V and 0 bases from J, with 8 bases between. This CDR3 comprises 14 residues. CDR3 amino acids: CASSIGVANYGYTF. CDR3 nucleotide sequence: TGTGCCAGTAGTATCGGGGTAGCTAACTATGGCTACACCTTC.

In nucleotides, the CDR3 is TGTGCCAGCAGCATACGAGCGGGAGGGCCCTACGAGCAGTACTTC. This gives the protein CASSIRAGGPYEQYF. The V and J genes are TRBV7-3 and TRBJ2-7; 10 bases match TRBD2. The CDR3 totals 15 residues. Germline V gene data show CDR1 as SGHTA and CDR2 as FQGTGA. V was pared by 5 bases and J by 2 bases, with 6 bases of the junction left unmatched.

This clone was detected ten times or more. The chain couples TRBV5-1 to TRBJ1-4; possible D gene TRBD1, 6 bases. Between the trimmed V and J ends, which lost 4 bases and 6 bases, there was a span of 13 bases. CDR3 length: 14 amino acids. Germline loops: CDR1 SGHRS, CDR2 YFSETQ. The CDR3 sequence is CASSRQVPDEKLFF. The CDR3 coding sequence is TGCGCCAGCAGCCGACAGGTCCCGGATGAAAAACTGTTTTTT.

This chain joins TRBV11-3 and TRBJ2-2; 7 nucleotides agree with TRBD1. The V gene's germline CDR1 is SGHNT and CDR2 YENEEA. V dropped 3 bases and J dropped 6; count of bases not matched to a gene: 7. This CDR3 has 15 residues. This CDR3 is CASSLDRRWSGELFF. The CDR3 nucleotides read TGTGCCAGCAGCTTGGACAGGAGGTGGTCCGGGGAGCTGTTTTTT.

The chain is built from TRBV27 and TRBJ2-1; TRBD2 matches at 10 bases. The V gene end was trimmed by 5 bases and the J gene end by 10 bases; junction bases not matched to a gene: 11. Germline CDR1 MNHEY, CDR2 SMNVEV (reference sequence). This CDR3 spans 15 amino acids. In nucleotides, the CDR3 is TGTGCCAGCAGTCCCCAACTAGCGGGGATAAGGGAGCAGTTCTTC. The encoded protein is CASSPQLAGIREQFF.

This CDR3 is CASSKNPPSVFYEQYF. Here the CDR3 DNA reads TGTGCCAGCAGCAAAAACCCCCCTAGCGTATTCTACGAGCAGTACTTC. The genes are TRBV7-2 and TRBJ2-7; possible D gene TRBD2, 6 bases. The length of the CDR3 is 16 residues. Looked up from germline, CDR1 is SGHTA and CDR2 is FQGNSA. V lost 5 bases and J 3 bases, leaving 20 bases between the germline ends. The whole variable domain, remainder taken from reference TRBV7-2 and TRBJ2-7, is GAGVSQSPSNKVTEKGKDVELRCDPISGHTALYWYRQSLGQGLEFLIYFQGNSAPDKSGLPSDRFSAERTGGSVSTLTIQRTQQEDSAVYLCASSKNPPSVFYEQYFGPGTRLTVT.

This chain connects TRBV9 to TRBJ2-1; D is possibly TRBD2 (6 bases). Trimming stripped 0 bases from V and 9 bases from J, with 10 bases between. The CDR3 sequence is 13 residues long. Germline-derived CDR1 and CDR2 are SGDLS and YYNGEE. The CDR3 coding sequence is TGTGCCAGCAGCGTAGGCGTGGAGGGTGAGCAGTTCTTC. Translated, it gives CASSVGVEGEQFF.

This chain uses TRBV24-1 with TRBJ2-5, with TRBD1 as a possible D gene (6 bases). V was pared by 2 bases and J by 9 bases, with 21 bases between. Germline CDR1 and CDR2: KGHDR and SFDVKD. The CDR3 is made up of 16 amino acids. The CDR3 spells CATSDSSRDIIGAQYF. The CDR3 region has the DNA TGTGCCACCAGTGATTCGTCCCGGGACATAATTGGGGCCCAGTACTTC.

The chain joins TRBV7-2 to TRBJ2-5; D is unresolved. Germline CDR1 and CDR2: SGHTA and FQGNSA. V lost 4 bases and J 5 bases, leaving 11 bases between the germline ends. The CDR3 runs 13 residues. The DNA for the CDR3 is TGTGCCAGCAGCTCGAATTTCGGGGAGACCCAGTACTTC. This translates into CASSSNFGETQYF.

The chain has TRBV5-1 and TRBJ2-7; TRBD2 aligns across 7 bases. The CDR3 has 14 residues. V was pared by 6 bases and J by 5 bases, with 11 bases of the junction left unmatched. Germline CDR1 SGHRS, CDR2 YFSETQ. CDR3 amino acids: CASMERDPPDEQYF. The CDR3 DNA reads TGCGCCAGCATGGAGCGGGACCCCCCGGACGAGCAGTACTTC.

This rearrangement joins TRBV29-1 to TRBJ1-5; 9 bases are shared with TRBD1. This CDR3 is built from 13 residues. The germline gives CDR1 SQVTM, CDR2 ANQGSEA. J was trimmed by 2 bases and V by 7 bases; bases with no gene match: 3. The DNA of the CDR3 is TGCAGCGGGGGACAGGGTGGCAATCAGCCCCAGCATTTT. It yields the protein CSGGQGGNQPQHF.

With respect to this clone: The junction and the germline gene differ at one end; a read error may be behind it. This chain uses TRBV18 with TRBJ2-7; 7 nucleotides agree with TRBD2. CDR3 length equals 13 residues. CDR1 and CDR2 (germline): KGHSH, LQKENI. The DNA for the CDR3 is TGTGCCAGCTCACCAGATTCGGGGGGAGTGACTTTTTTC. This gives the protein CASSPDSGGVTFF.

The rearrangement links TRBV7-2 to TRBJ1-4, with 9 bases that match TRBD1. The CDR3 length is 15 residues. Unmatched junction bases numbered 9, after V lost 5 bases and J lost 8 bases. The germline gives CDR1 SGHTA, CDR2 FQGNSA. CDR3 in DNA: TGTGCCAGCAGCCTATACCGCGGGACAGGGGAAAAACTGTTTTTT. It specifies CASSLYRGTGEKLFF.

J is TRBJ2-4 and V is TRBV10-3; TRBD1 matches 7 bases. Germline V CDR1 and CDR2: ENHRY, SYGVKD. The CDR3 totals 14 residues. J was trimmed by 0 bases and V by 10 bases; bases with no gene match: 6. Written as DNA, the CDR3 is TGTGCCACGGGACAGCCGCTAGCCAAAAACATTCAGTACTTC. Encoded protein: CATGQPLAKNIQYF.

The rearrangement joins TRBV24-1 to TRBJ2-2, with 10 bases fitting TRBD1. CDR1 KGHDR and CDR2 SFDVKD come from the germline V gene. CDR3 length: 16 residues. The V gene end was trimmed by 3 bases and the J gene end by 3 bases; junction bases not matched to a gene: 3. CDR3 region: CATSDPGQGDTGELFF. The CDR3 nucleotides read TGTGCCACCAGTGATCCCGGACAGGGGGACACCGGGGAGCTGTTTTTT.

The rearrangement uses TRBV5-6 and TRBJ1-2, with 9 positions matching TRBD1. Unmatched junction bases numbered 4, after V lost 4 bases and J lost 6 bases. Germline CDR1 and CDR2: SGHDT and YYEEEE. CDR3 length equals 13 residues. CDR3 DNA sequence: TGTGCCAGCAGCCGGGACAGGGCCGATGGCTACACCTTC. It yields the protein CASSRDRADGYTF.